These 29 T cell receptor beta chains share one sample of origin, sequenced in a study of cytomegalovirus exposure and HLA in healthy donors. Measured with immunoSEQ multiplex PCR; TCRdb has only the in-frame clones, and not every one. Here the sample spans about 120,000 clones, roughly 95% being singletons. Sequencing was carried out using PBMCs. Every receptor here comes from a man between 18 and 29 years old in good health and CMV-seronegative.

This chain joins TRBV27 and TRBJ2-3; D not certain. The germline V gene has CDR1 MNHEY and CDR2 SMNVEV (reference sequence). The CDR3 runs to 13 residues. V was pared by 2 bases and J by 3 bases, with 6 bases between. The CDR3 region is CASSLASTDTQYF. CDR3 nucleotides: TGTGCCAGCAGTTTAGCGAGTACAGATACGCAGTATTTT.

Only a few counts were recorded for this clone. CDR3 protein: CASSFQSAGVEQYF. In DNA, the CDR3 is TGTGCCAGCAGCTTCCAGTCGGCGGGGGTCGAGCAGTACTTC. The V call is TRBV5-5, the J call TRBJ2-7, with 7 bases that match TRBD2. CDR3 size: 14 residues. Trimming took 2 bases from V and 6 from J; bases not matched to a gene: 8. Germline loops: CDR1 SGHKS, CDR2 YYEKEE (reference sequence).

The V gene is TRBV12-5, the J gene TRBJ1-2, with a weak D call TRBD1 (6 bases). Per germline, CDR1 LGHNT and CDR2 FRNRAP. V shed 4 bases and J shed 3 bases, with 15 bases lying between them. The CDR3 covers 15 residues. The CDR3: CASGSLGGHDYGYTF. CDR3 bases: TGTGCTAGTGGTTCACTTGGGGGACACGACTATGGCTACACCTTC.

The gene calls are TRBV4-1 and TRBJ2-6; D is perhaps TRBD1 (6 bases). The length of the CDR3 is 16 residues. V was clipped by 0 bases and J by 4 bases, with 10 bases between them. Germline assignment: CDR1 MGHRA and CDR2 YSYEKL. The CDR3 DNA sequence: TGCGCCAGCAGCCAAGACAGGGGTTCGGGGGCCAACGTCCTGACTTTC. It yields the protein CASSQDRGSGANVLTF.

This clone showed up just once. The chain uses TRBV14 and TRBJ2-7; D perhaps matches TRBD2 (6 bases). There are 14 residues in the CDR3. V dropped 7 bases and J dropped 7 bases, with 20 bases sitting between them. CDR1 is SGHDN and CDR2 is FVKESK in the germline V gene. CDR3 protein: CASNPAGSPREQYF. Here the CDR3 DNA reads TGTGCCAGCAACCCCGCGGGGTCACCGAGGGAGCAGTACTTC.

The count of this clone is one. This chain links TRBV27 with TRBJ2-5; TRBD1 is a possible D gene (7 bases). This CDR3 is built from 16 residues. Between the trimmed V and J ends, which lost 3 bases and 4 bases, there was a span of 18 bases. Germline loops: CDR1 MNHEY, CDR2 SMNVEV (reference sequence). CDR3 residues: CASSFSRLQGGETQYF. CDR3 bases: TGTGCCAGCAGTTTCTCCCGCTTGCAGGGGGGAGAGACCCAGTACTTC.

The rearrangement links TRBV29-1 to TRBJ2-1; D might be TRBD2 (6 bases). Trimming removed 7 bases at V and 8 bases at J, with 21 bases between. The CDR3 is 14 residues long. CDR1 SQVTM and CDR2 ANQGSEA come from the germline V gene. DNA of the CDR3: TGCAGCGCTGGTGGAGGGTCCGGAGGCGATGAGCAGTTCTTC. Its protein is CSAGGGSGGDEQFF.

V and J are TRBV28 and TRBJ1-2, with 8 nucleotides matching TRBD1. This CDR3 has 15 residues. Per germline, CDR1 MDHEN and CDR2 SYDVKM. V shed 2 bases and J 4 bases; nucleotides not matched to a gene: 6. CDR3 nucleotides: TGTGCCAGCAGTTTACAGGGGGCGGTTAGCTATGGCTACACCTTC. This translates into CASSLQGAVSYGYTF.

In this sample, this clone turned up once. The J gene is TRBJ2-7, the V gene TRBV7-9, with 12 bases aligning to TRBD2. The CDR3 is 17 amino acids. In germline, CDR1 is SEHNR, CDR2 FQNEAQ (reference sequence). The V gene end was trimmed by 0 bases and the J gene end by 7 bases; junction bases not matched to a gene: 10. CDR3 sequence (DNA): TGTGCCAGCAGCTTAGCCCTAGCGGGAGGGCCGATTAGTGAGCAGTACTTC. It encodes CASSLALAGGPISEQYF.

The chain links TRBV28 to TRBJ2-1; 13 bases are a match to TRBD2. V dropped 5 bases and J dropped 0; count of bases not matched to a gene: 10. CDR3 length: 19 residues. Germline V gene lookup returns CDR1 MDHEN and CDR2 SYDVKM. The CDR3 sequence is CASSRLAGGPQFSYNEQFF. CDR3 in DNA: TGTGCCAGCAGTCGACTAGCGGGAGGCCCACAGTTCTCCTACAATGAGCAGTTCTTC.

Written as DNA, the CDR3 is TGTGCCAGCAGCTCAGACTACAGGGGCCTTTACGAGCAGTACTTC. Amino acid sequence: CASSSDYRGLYEQYF. The rearrangement uses TRBV7-8 and TRBJ2-7, with 7 bases identical to TRBD1. Looked up from germline, CDR1 is SGHVS and CDR2 is FQNEAQ. Losses at the gene ends were 4 bases for V and 4 bases for J; bases not matched to a gene: 10. There are 15 residues in the CDR3.

V is TRBV19 and J is TRBJ2-7; 8 bases align to TRBD2. The CDR3 totals 14 residues. The ends lost 5 bases at V and 1 base at J; junction bases unmatched: 4. Germline CDR1 and CDR2: LNHDA and SQIVND (reference sequence). The CDR3 sequence is CASSASGSSYEQYF. The CDR3 nucleotides read TGTGCCAGTAGTGCAAGCGGGAGTTCCTACGAGCAGTACTTC.

The rearrangement joins TRBV6-5 to TRBJ2-2, with a possible D match to TRBD2 (7 bases). This CDR3 is built from 16 residues. The V end was cut by 2 bases, the J end by 5 bases, with 15 bases between. Germline CDR1 MNHEY, CDR2 SVGAGI. CDR3 residues: CASSYGGGRRTGELFF. Here the CDR3 DNA reads TGTGCCAGCAGTTACGGGGGCGGGAGAAGAACCGGGGAGCTGTTTTTT.

This rearrangement joins TRBV27 to TRBJ1-4; perhaps TRBD1 as D (5 bases). CDR1 and CDR2 from the germline V gene are MNHEY and SMNVEV (reference sequence). Trimming took 3 bases from V and 5 from J, leaving 7 bases between them. This CDR3 contains 13 residues. CDR3 residues: CASSLAGNEKLFF. CDR3 in DNA: TGTGCCAGCAGTTTGGCAGGGAATGAAAAACTGTTTTTT.

The chain joins TRBV28 to TRBJ2-1, with 10 bases lining up with TRBD2. The CDR3 is 16 amino acids. The ends lost 6 bases at V and 1 base at J; junction bases unmatched: 6. The germline CDR1 and CDR2 sequences are MDHEN and SYDVKM. This CDR3 reads CASRPSSGSSYNEQFF. The CDR3 bases are TGTGCCAGCAGACCTTCTAGCGGGAGTTCCTACAATGAGCAGTTCTTC.

The sample holds one count of this clone. V and J are TRBV7-2 and TRBJ1-2; 7 nucleotides match TRBD1. This CDR3 has 14 amino acids. Losses at the gene ends were 4 bases for V and 4 bases for J; bases not matched to a gene: 6. Per the germline V gene, CDR1 is SGHTA and CDR2 is FQGNSA. CDR3 nucleotide sequence: TGTGCCAGCAGCTCCATCCGGGACAGCTATGGCTACACCTTC. This encodes CASSSIRDSYGYTF.

CDR3 in amino acids: CASSHRDRGSDTQYF. In nucleotides, the CDR3 is TGTGCCAGCAGTCACCGGGACAGGGGGTCTGATACGCAGTATTTT. The rearrangement joins TRBV6-1 to TRBJ2-3; 11 nucleotides match TRBD1. Germline V CDR1 and CDR2: MNHNS, SASEGT. The CDR3 totals 15 residues. V lost 5 bases and J lost 6; bases outside the gene matches: 7.

The V gene is TRBV7-6, the J gene TRBJ2-7; TRBD1 might be the D (5 bases). Germline CDR1 and CDR2: SGHVS and FNYEAQ. The V and J ends lost 1 base and 3 bases respectively, with 13 bases between them. The CDR3 is 15 amino acids. CDR3 DNA sequence: TGTGCCAGCAGCTTAGGATCAGGGCCCGGCTACGAGCAGTACTTC. Its protein is CASSLGSGPGYEQYF.

The rearrangement joins TRBV7-2 to TRBJ1-5; no clear D. Germline-derived CDR1 and CDR2 are SGHTA and FQGNSA. The V end lost 0 bases, the J end lost 0 bases, and 12 bases lay between the germline ends. CDR3 size: 17 residues. CDR3 nucleotide sequence: TGTGCCAGCAGCTTAGCAGTCGAGGTTTTTAGCAATCAGCCCCAGCATTTT. This encodes CASSLAVEVFSNQPQHF.

The rearrangement uses TRBV4-3 and TRBJ2-1; D is possibly TRBD1 (5 bases). This CDR3 region has 13 residues. The ends were cut back, 5 bases at V and 7 bases at J, with 12 bases in the middle. From germline, CDR1 is LGHNA and CDR2 YSLEER. Here the CDR3 DNA reads TGCGCCAGCAGCTCCCGAAAGGGGAATGAGCAGTTCTTC. Translation: CASSSRKGNEQFF.

This chain joins TRBV18 and TRBJ2-7; the D gene is possibly TRBD1 (5 bases). The CDR3 covers 15 residues. Germline CDR1 and CDR2: KGHSH and LQKENI. V lost 1 base and J lost 3, with 13 bases in between. CDR3 amino acids: CASSPRQGDRYEQYF. The CDR3 DNA follows: TGTGCCAGCTCACCACGGCAGGGCGATCGCTACGAGCAGTACTTC.

The chain has TRBV9 and TRBJ2-2; the match to TRBD2 covers 9 bases. The CDR3 is made up of 18 amino acids. The germline gives CDR1 SGDLS, CDR2 YYNGEE. V gave up 4 bases and J gave up 4 bases; unmatched junction bases: 14. In DNA, the CDR3 is TGTGCCAGCAGCCACCCACGAGGACTAGCGTCCATCACCGGGGAGCTGTTTTTT. It is translated as CASSHPRGLASITGELFF.

This chain joins TRBV6-6 and TRBJ2-3, with TRBD2 matching over 13 bases. V lost 8 bases to trimming and J lost 4 bases; unmatched junction nucleotides: 6. The germline gives CDR1 MNHNY, CDR2 SVGAGI (reference sequence). CDR3 length: 15 residues. CDR3 sequence reads: CASFGGLAGADTQYF. In nucleotides, the CDR3 is TGTGCCAGCTTCGGCGGACTAGCGGGAGCAGATACGCAGTATTTT.

Points on this clone: One end of the junction fails to match germline, which may point to a read error. The V and J genes are TRBV19 and TRBJ2-5; 9 positions agree with TRBD1. The CDR3 covers 17 residues. The germline V gene encodes CDR1 LNHDA and CDR2 SQIVND (reference sequence). The CDR3 bases are TGTGCCAGTAGTGTCCGACCCCCGAACAGGGGGCAAGGGACCCAGTACTTC. This encodes CASSVRPPNRGQGTQYF.

V usage is TRBV6-5 and J usage is TRBJ1-1; D not resolved. V was cut by 6 bases and J by 7 bases, with 12 bases left in between. CDR3 length equals 12 residues. Per germline, CDR1 MNHEY and CDR2 SVGAGI. CDR3 protein: CASSPPGIEAFF. The CDR3 nucleotides are TGTGCCAGCAGCCCGCCGGGAATTGAAGCTTTCTTT.

The gene calls are TRBV7-2 and TRBJ2-1; 13 nucleotides agree with TRBD2. Germline CDR1 and CDR2: SGHTA and FQGNSA. After removal of 5 bases from V and 6 bases from J, the junction contained 7 bases not matched to a gene. This CDR3 has 16 amino acids. This CDR3 reads CASSQTSGGRGNEQFF. Written as DNA, the CDR3 is TGTGCCAGCAGCCAGACTAGCGGGGGGAGGGGCAATGAGCAGTTCTTC.

This clone was seen only once. This rearrangement joins TRBV7-9 to TRBJ2-7, with 12 bases identical to TRBD1. After removal of 5 bases from V and 3 bases from J, the junction contained 5 bases not matched to a gene. The CDR3 length is 15 residues. Germline CDR1 SEHNR, CDR2 FQNEAQ (reference sequence). This CDR3 reads CASSARDRGHYEQYF. The CDR3 nucleotides are TGTGCCAGCAGCGCCCGGGACAGGGGGCACTACGAGCAGTACTTC. Complete variable domain (other parts from reference TRBV7-9 and TRBJ2-7): DTGVSQNPRHKITKRGQNVTFRCDPISEHNRLYWYRQTLGQGPEFLTYFQNEAQLEKSRLLSDRFSAERPKGSFSTLEIQRTEQGDSAMYLCASSARDRGHYEQYFGPGTRLTVT.

The gene calls are TRBV9 and TRBJ2-1; weak D call: TRBD2 (6 bases). Germline loops: CDR1 SGDLS, CDR2 YYNGEE. The CDR3 spans 16 residues. V lost 3 bases and J lost 9, with 22 bases in between. Here the CDR3 reads CASSAPLTSPISEQFF. CDR3 in DNA: TGTGCCAGCAGCGCCCCTCTGACTAGTCCGATTAGTGAGCAGTTCTTC.

This clone was seen once. The chain employs TRBV6-1 and TRBJ2-5; D gene unclear. With 2 bases removed from V and 5 bases from J, the gap between germline ends came to 6 bases. The CDR3 spans 12 residues. Germline V lookup: CDR1 MNHNS, CDR2 SASEGT. The CDR3 sequence: CASSERSETQYF. The CDR3 DNA follows: TGTGCCAGCAGTGAAAGGAGCGAGACCCAGTACTTC.